This TCR beta chain was identified during a study of T-cell memory formation after mild COVID-19. Study overall: Largely donor-specific TCR clusters were found.

TCRdb reanalysed the 5' RACE reads using MiXCR and keeps one entry per CDR3 protein. The repertoire holds roughly 86,000 distinct CDR3 sequences, with approximately 16% as singletons. General observations from the study: Some clones that responded were present in memory (sampled pre-infection), which suggests cross-reactive memory joined. Researchers report contracting CD4+ clones mostly in CM and EM, with CD8+ clones in EMRA. Clones contracting over day 15 to 85 were CD4/CD8 balanced, with later expanders leaning CD4+.

V lost 1 base and J lost 3; bases outside the gene matches: 6. Germline loops: CDR1 LGHNA, CDR2 YSLEER. The CDR3 runs to 15 residues. This clonotype has only a few counts. Antigen specificity is unknown. Sequencing was done on a sample of PBMCs or a T cell subset sorted from them (not recorded which). The chain links TRBV4-3 to TRBJ2-7; 7 nucleotides match TRBD1. The TCR originated in a man aged 18 to 29 who had mild COVID-19 (a few samples of this study predate the infection). Cell type and time point are not known. This CDR3 reads CASSQGGQKVYEQYF. In DNA form, the CDR3 reads TGCGCCAGCAGCCAAGGGGGACAGAAGGTCTACGAGCAGTACTTC.